This TCR beta chain was identified in a study of blood T cell repertoires in COVID-19. Whole-study context: Spain, Italy and the United States supplied samples that represented acute and convalescent COVID-19. T cells, B-cell-depleted T cells, or PBMCs provided the cDNA or gDNA that served as material.

Per the authors' pipeline: Estimation of nucleated cell counts relied on the amplification of reference gene primers. Sequencing was performed with immunoSEQ multiplex PCR; in TCRdb, only in-frame clones are kept and a portion is missing. The V and J calls and the clone size are those of that table, but D and trimming were determined from the DNA. The sample carries over 200,000 clones, around nine tenths recorded once. Trimming pared 5 bases from V and 5 bases from J, leaving 19 bases between. The CDR3 has 15 amino acids. CDR1 and CDR2 from the germline V gene are SGHTA and FQGNSA. The chain has TRBV7-2 and TRBJ2-7; possible D gene TRBD2, 6 bases. Sample: peripheral blood. The receptor was derived from a man aged 40-49 years who had recovered from COVID-19. The CDR3 sequence is CASSPTMAGFHEQYF. In DNA, the CDR3 is TGTGCCAGCAGCCCCACGATGGCGGGGTTCCACGAGCAGTACTTC.